The 18 T cell receptor beta chains presented below share a single source sample, sequenced in a study of blood T cell repertoires in COVID-19 (dated by TCRdb to the early 2020s). Libraries were constructed by the immunoSEQ multiplex PCR assay. In TCRdb, the immuneACCESS table is reduced to in-frame sequences with V and J assigned. These tables do not hold every clone; where another copy was compared, an unresolved V gene accounts for under half, and the others remain unexplained. This sample has around 130,000 clones in its table, and approximately 89% of those were observed once. The top ten clonotypes cover around 4.7% of the sample. Sequencing was done on a sample of peripheral blood. Receptor source: a human donor in a cohort sampled during active COVID-19.

V is TRBV14 and J is TRBJ2-3, with TRBD2 matching 8 bases. Germline values: CDR1 SGHDN, CDR2 FVKESK. The CDR3 covers 17 residues. The J segment lost 2 bases and the V segment lost 0 bases, leaving 7 bases of the junction unmatched. CDR3 bases: TGTGCCAGCAGCCAAGAATTTCTAGCGGGCAACACAGATACGCAGTATTTT. Its translation: CASSQEFLAGNTDTQYF.

The chain combines TRBV7-2 with TRBJ1-2; D is perhaps TRBD1 (5 bases). Trimming left V 7 bases short and J 2 bases short, with 14 bases between. This CDR3 region has 14 residues. The germline CDR1 and CDR2 sequences are SGHTA and FQGNSA. CDR3 region: CASTQPTDNYGYTF. Here the CDR3 DNA reads TGTGCCAGCACCCAGCCGACAGACAACTATGGCTACACCTTC.

The V call is TRBV2, the J call TRBJ2-5; TRBD2 is a possible D gene (5 bases). The CDR3 is 12 amino acids. Germline loops: CDR1 SNHLY, CDR2 FYNNEI. Trimming took off 6 bases at V and 1 base at J, with 6 bases between the two ends. This chain's CDR3 is CASRDFQETQYF. The CDR3 DNA sequence: TGTGCCAGCAGGGACTTCCAAGAGACCCAGTACTTC.

This clone was picked up one time. The genes are TRBV5-6 and TRBJ1-2; no reliable D call. Trimming took 5 bases from V and 6 from J, leaving 23 bases between them. The germline V gene has CDR1 SGHDT and CDR2 YYEEEE. The CDR3 spans 16 residues. CDR3 region: CASRAGPLAPRDGYTF. CDR3 sequence (DNA): TGTGCCAGCAGGGCCGGGCCCCTAGCGCCGAGGGATGGCTACACCTTC.

This chain uses TRBV14 with TRBJ1-1, with unresolved D. The germline CDR1 and CDR2 sequences are SGHDN and FVKESK. Between the trimmed V and J ends, which lost 4 bases and 4 bases, there was a span of 10 bases. This CDR3 spans 13 amino acids. CDR3 protein: CASSLEKPTEAFF. The CDR3 nucleotides are TGTGCCAGCAGCCTCGAGAAGCCCACTGAAGCTTTCTTT.

The chain combines TRBV11-2 with TRBJ2-3; possible D gene TRBD2, 5 bases. Trimming pared 1 base from V and 2 bases from J, leaving 13 bases between. This CDR3 contains 16 residues. CDR1 SGHAT and CDR2 FQNNGV come from the germline V gene. CDR3 residues: CASSLVVSGNTDTQYF. The CDR3 DNA is TGTGCCAGCAGCTTAGTGGTGTCGGGAAACACAGATACGCAGTATTTT.

The chain carries TRBV25-1 and TRBJ1-3; 8 bases fit TRBD1. The CDR3 has 16 amino acids. Germline assignment: CDR1 MGHDK and CDR2 SYGVNS. Trimming removed 5 bases from V and 2 bases from J; junction bases left unmatched: 8. The CDR3 spells CASSQGAGSTGNTIYF. In DNA form, the CDR3 reads TGTGCCAGCAGTCAGGGGGCAGGGAGTACTGGAAACACCATATATTTT. The full variable domain, in which reference TRBV25-1 and TRBJ1-3 provide the parts outside the CDR3, is EADIYQTPRYLVIGTGKKITLECSQTMGHDKMYWYQQDPGMELHLIHYSYGVNSTEKGDLSSESTVSRIRTEHFPLTLESARPSHTSQYLCASSQGAGSTGNTIYFGEGSWLTVV.

This clone appeared many times. The rearrangement links TRBV14 to TRBJ1-6, with D hard to call. CDR3 length equals 15 residues. V lost 0 bases and J lost 6, with 9 bases in between. Germline-derived CDR1 and CDR2 are SGHDN and FVKESK. CDR3 DNA sequence: TGTGCCAGCAGCCAAGACAGGTTGCTTAATTCACCCCTCCACTTT. Translation gives CASSQDRLLNSPLHF. The entire variable domain, with the rest obtained from reference TRBV14 and TRBJ1-6, is as follows: EAGVTQFPSHSVIEKGQTVTLRCDPISGHDNLYWYRRVMGKEIKFLLHFVKESKQDESGMPNNRFLAERTGGTYSTLKVQPAELEDSGVYFCASSQDRLLNSPLHFGNGTRLTVT.

The V gene is TRBV18, the J gene TRBJ1-4; D remains unclear. This CDR3 has 15 residues. Germline-derived CDR1 and CDR2 are KGHSH and LQKENI. V gave up 2 bases and J gave up 0 bases, with 7 bases separating them. The CDR3 spells CASSPVRATNEKLFF. CDR3 nucleotide sequence: TGTGCCAGCTCACCAGTTCGTGCAACTAATGAAAAACTGTTTTTT.

This chain links TRBV7-2 with TRBJ1-1, with 8 bases that match TRBD1. V was clipped by 5 bases and J by 3 bases; unmatched bases: 8. Germline V gives CDR1 SGHTA, CDR2 FQGNSA. The CDR3 spans 15 residues. As DNA, the CDR3 is TGTGCCAGCAGCAGACGAACAGGGGGTGACACTGAAGCTTTCTTT. Its protein product is CASSRRTGGDTEAFF. Filled out from reference TRBV7-2 and TRBJ1-1, the complete variable domain reads GAGVSQSPSNKVTEKGKDVELRCDPISGHTALYWYRQSLGQGLEFLIYFQGNSAPDKSGLPSDRFSAERTGGSVSTLTIQRTQQEDSAVYLCASSRRTGGDTEAFFGQGTRLTVV.

The V and J genes are TRBV24-1 and TRBJ2-3, with TRBD2 matching over 7 bases. CDR1 is KGHDR and CDR2 is SFDVKD in the germline V gene. This CDR3 has 11 residues. V was pared by 9 bases and J by 7 bases, with 3 bases of the junction left unmatched. The CDR3 sequence is CATGGENTQYF. CDR3 nucleotides: TGTGCCACCGGGGGGGAGAATACGCAGTATTTT.

V usage is TRBV7-2 and J usage is TRBJ2-6, with D maybe TRBD1 (6 bases). Trimming left V 1 base short and J 0 bases short, with 7 bases between. The CDR3 contains 16 residues. The V gene's germline CDR1 is SGHTA and CDR2 FQGNSA. CDR3 sequence reads: CASSLETGSGANVLTF. CDR3 in DNA: TGTGCCAGCAGCTTAGAGACAGGCTCTGGGGCCAACGTCCTGACTTTC.

V and J are TRBV3-1 (or the pseudogene TRBV3-2) and TRBJ2-2, with D hard to call. V shed 0 bases and J shed 8 bases, with 13 bases lying between them. Germline V lookup: CDR1 LGHDT, CDR2 YNNKEL (reference sequence). The CDR3 has 15 amino acids. CDR3 sequence (DNA): TGTGCCAGCAGCCAAGATGGCAGGCCTTTGGGGGAGCTGTTTTTT. This codes for CASSQDGRPLGELFF.

This clone was counted a few times. V usage is TRBV7-8 and J usage is TRBJ2-7, with TRBD2 matching 13 bases. Germline lookup yields CDR1 SGHVS and CDR2 FQNEAQ. The junction had 2 bases not matched to a gene; V was cut back by 5 bases and J by 10 bases. The CDR3 sequence is 12 residues long. CDR3: CASSRLAGGQYV. For the CDR3, the DNA is TGTGCCAGCAGCCGACTAGCGGGAGGTCAGTACGTC.

The chain employs TRBV6-5 and TRBJ1-2, with D maybe TRBD1 (5 bases). Germline CDR1 MNHEY, CDR2 SVGAGI. V was shortened by 10 bases and J by 3 bases, with 15 bases between the two germline ends. This CDR3 spans 13 amino acids. CDR3 in amino acids: CAIYPGLHYGYTF. DNA of the CDR3: TGTGCCATTTACCCGGGACTCCACTATGGCTACACCTTC.

The chain uses TRBV12-5 and TRBJ2-7, with 7 bases identical to TRBD1. This CDR3 region has 15 residues. V was clipped by 5 bases and J by 4 bases; unmatched bases: 11. The germline V gene has CDR1 LGHNT and CDR2 FRNRAP. CDR3 loop: CASGLRTGFPYEQYF. In nucleotides, the CDR3 is TGTGCTAGTGGTCTGAGGACAGGTTTCCCTTACGAGCAGTACTTC.

The genes are TRBV13 and TRBJ1-2; 7 bases agree with TRBD1. V lost 5 bases to trimming and J lost 6 bases; unmatched junction nucleotides: 6. The CDR3 totals 13 residues. CDR1 and CDR2 from the germline V gene are PRHDT and FYEKMQ (reference sequence). The DNA for the CDR3 is TGTGCCAGCAGCCCTGCGACAGGGAATGGCTACACCTTC. Translation: CASSPATGNGYTF.

V gene TRBV7-2 combines with J gene TRBJ2-5; 8 bases map to TRBD2. This CDR3 is 15 amino acids long. With 0 bases clipped from V and 2 bases from J, the junction kept 2 bases outside the gene matches. Germline V lookup: CDR1 SGHTA, CDR2 FQGNSA. The CDR3 DNA sequence: TGTGCCAGCAGCTTAGCCCCGGGGGGGCAAGAGACCCAGTACTTC. It translates to CASSLAPGGQETQYF.